One sample yielded the 20 T cell receptor beta chains listed below, sequenced in a study of blood T cell repertoires in COVID-19. Libraries were prepared by immunoSEQ multiplex PCR; TCRdb keeps only in-frame clonotypes and omits some of them. The sample carries 110,000 to 150,000 clones, 75% to 90% recorded once. What was sequenced was peripheral blood. These receptors were collected from a woman in her sixties with active COVID-19.

The V and J genes are TRBV11-2 and TRBJ2-3; TRBD2 agrees at 8 bases. From germline, CDR1 is SGHAT and CDR2 FQNNGV. This CDR3 is 14 amino acids long. V shed 3 bases and J 3 bases; nucleotides not matched to a gene: 2. The CDR3 nucleotides read TGTGCCAGCAGCTTGACGGGAGGGACAGATACGCAGTATTTT. Translated: CASSLTGGTDTQYF.

V usage is TRBV19 and J usage is TRBJ2-1, with D possibly being TRBD2 (6 bases). CDR1 LNHDA and CDR2 SQIVND come from the germline V gene (reference sequence). V shed 4 bases and J shed 0 bases, with 10 bases lying between them. The CDR3 covers 15 residues. CDR3 nucleotides: TGTGCCAGTAGTAGACGGGGGAACTCCTACAATGAGCAGTTCTTC. It translates to CASSRRGNSYNEQFF.

The chain carries TRBV19 and TRBJ1-4; 9 bases are shared with TRBD1. The CDR3 has 13 residues. V shed 8 bases, J shed 5 bases, and the junction held 3 bases outside the gene matches. Germline assignment: CDR1 LNHDA and CDR2 SQIVND (reference sequence). CDR3 residues: CASGTGLNEKLFF. The CDR3, as DNA: TGTGCCAGTGGGACAGGGTTAAATGAAAAACTGTTTTTT.

This clone has only one observation. The genes are TRBV5-5 and TRBJ2-7; 9 bases line up with TRBD2. Germline V gene sequence: CDR1 SGHKS, CDR2 YYEKEE (reference sequence). The CDR3 extends over 15 amino acids. The V and J ends lost 2 bases and 7 bases, in that order; junction bases with no gene match: 10. The CDR3 is CASSFAAGGPREQYF. The CDR3 DNA sequence: TGTGCCAGCAGCTTCGCGGCGGGAGGGCCACGGGAGCAGTACTTC.

The chain carries TRBV3-1 (or the pseudogene TRBV3-2) and TRBJ1-2; D unresolved. Per the germline V gene, CDR1 is LGHDT and CDR2 is YNNKEL (reference sequence). V was shortened by 4 bases and J by 0 bases, with 15 bases between the two germline ends. The CDR3 contains 16 residues. The CDR3 sequence is CASSPGVGSTNYGYTF. Here the CDR3 DNA reads TGTGCCAGCAGCCCTGGAGTGGGGAGTACTAACTATGGCTACACCTTC.

V gene TRBV3-1 (or the pseudogene TRBV3-2) combines with J gene TRBJ2-5, with D perhaps matching TRBD2 (6 bases). The V and J ends lost 7 bases and 4 bases respectively, with 13 bases between them. The CDR3 sequence is 13 residues long. CDR1 LGHDT and CDR2 YNNKEL come from the germline V gene (reference sequence). Written as DNA, the CDR3 is TGTGCCAGCAAGTCACTAGCACGAGAGACCCAGTACTTC. The encoded protein is CASKSLARETQYF.

The chain couples TRBV5-1 to TRBJ2-3, with D maybe TRBD2 (5 bases). Germline V lookup: CDR1 SGHRS, CDR2 YFSETQ. Trimming stripped 4 bases from V and 2 bases from J, with 14 bases between. This CDR3 comprises 15 residues. Here the CDR3 reads CASSHGRGSTDTQYF. The DNA of the CDR3 is TGCGCCAGCAGCCATGGTAGAGGGTCCACAGATACGCAGTATTTT.

The chain joins TRBV7-9 to TRBJ1-1; TRBD1 might be the D (5 bases). Looked up from germline, CDR1 is SEHNR and CDR2 is FQNEAQ (reference sequence). V was shortened by 4 bases and J by 5 bases, with 14 bases between the two germline ends. This CDR3 has 14 residues. CDR3 DNA: TGTGCCAGCAGCTATAGTCAGGGCCGGACTGAAGCTTTCTTT. Protein sequence: CASSYSQGRTEAFF.

The DNA for the CDR3 is TGCGCCAGCAGCCAAGAGTCTAGCGGGCCCTACGAGCAGTACTTC. Translation: CASSQESSGPYEQYF. The V call is TRBV4-3, the J call TRBJ2-7; 8 positions match TRBD2. There are 15 residues in the CDR3. The germline V gene has CDR1 LGHNA and CDR2 YSLEER. V lost 0 bases to trimming and J lost 2 bases; unmatched junction nucleotides: 3.

The V gene is TRBV11-2, the J gene TRBJ2-1; D is ambiguous. The germline CDR1 and CDR2 sequences are SGHAT and FQNNGV. This CDR3 is built from 14 residues. V shed 5 bases and J shed 8 bases, with 16 bases lying between them. CDR3 protein: CASSPRELVDEQFF. The CDR3 DNA reads TGTGCCAGCAGCCCGCGCGAACTGGTCGATGAGCAGTTCTTC.

The gene calls are TRBV6-2 or TRBV6-3 and TRBJ1-1; D not certain. V dropped 4 bases and J dropped 1 base, with 7 bases sitting between them. This CDR3 contains 13 residues. The germline gives CDR1 MNHEY, CDR2 SVGEGT. The CDR3 loop is CASSFWANTEAFF. The CDR3 DNA sequence: TGTGCCAGCAGTTTTTGGGCGAACACTGAAGCTTTCTTT.

The chain is built from TRBV6-5 and TRBJ1-4, with 8 bases fitting TRBD1. V shed 4 bases and J 1 base; nucleotides not matched to a gene: 2. This CDR3 contains 15 residues. The germline CDR1 and CDR2 sequences are MNHEY and SVGAGI. CDR3 bases: TGTGCCAGCAGTTCCGACAGGGGAACTAATGAAAAACTGTTTTTT. Translation: CASSSDRGTNEKLFF.

The gene calls are TRBV3-1 (or the pseudogene TRBV3-2) and TRBJ2-3, with 8 bases matching TRBD2. Trimming removed 5 bases from V and 5 bases from J; junction bases left unmatched: 9. Germline V gene data show CDR1 as LGHDT and CDR2 as YNNKEL (reference sequence). CDR3 length equals 15 residues. Written as DNA, the CDR3 is TGTGCCAGCAGCTCCGGGGGACTAGTTAGAGATACGCAGTATTTT. It specifies CASSSGGLVRDTQYF.

This clone showed up just once. The chain recombines TRBV7-2 with TRBJ2-5; 10 bases agree with TRBD2. Trimming took 3 bases from V and 3 from J; bases not matched to a gene: 4. From germline, CDR1 is SGHTA and CDR2 FQGNSA. CDR3 length: 15 residues. The CDR3 DNA sequence: TGTGCCAGCAGCTTGAGACTAGCGGGTAAAGAGACCCAGTACTTC. This encodes CASSLRLAGKETQYF.

The V call is TRBV7-2, the J call TRBJ1-5, with 9 bases lining up with TRBD1. There are 15 residues in the CDR3. The trim removed 5 bases at V and 7 bases at J, leaving 9 bases unmatched. In germline, CDR1 is SGHTA, CDR2 FQGNSA. CDR3 loop: CASSPGTGRVQPQHF. CDR3 nucleotide sequence: TGTGCCAGCAGCCCCGGGACAGGGAGGGTCCAGCCCCAGCATTTT.

The V and J genes are TRBV19 and TRBJ1-3; D unresolved. Germline V gene data show CDR1 as LNHDA and CDR2 as SQIVND (reference sequence). V shed 3 bases and J shed 4 bases, with 13 bases lying between them. This CDR3 has 15 residues. In DNA, the CDR3 is TGTGCCAGTAGTATCGACCTACTACCGGGAAACACCATATATTTT. It codes for CASSIDLLPGNTIYF.

CDR3 sequence (DNA): TGTGCCAGCAGTTCCGGGACAGCCATATACAATGAGCAGTTCTTC. Its translation is CASSSGTAIYNEQFF. J is TRBJ2-1 and V is TRBV27; 7 bases line up with TRBD1. Per the germline V gene, CDR1 is MNHEY and CDR2 is SMNVEV (reference sequence). With V trimmed by 4 bases and J by 4 bases, 7 bases remained unmatched. CDR3 length: 15 residues.

The V and J genes are TRBV7-2 and TRBJ1-6; the D gene is possibly TRBD1 (5 bases). Germline V gives CDR1 SGHTA, CDR2 FQGNSA. The CDR3 totals 16 residues. The V end was cut by 4 bases, the J end by 4 bases, with 14 bases between. The DNA of the CDR3 is TGTGCCAGCAGCTCCCTCCCAACAGGATATAATTCACCCCTCCACTTT. Translation: CASSSLPTGYNSPLHF.

The chain has TRBV5-1 and TRBJ2-7; 11 nucleotides match TRBD2. V lost 2 bases and J lost 7; bases outside the gene matches: 11. Germline V gene lookup returns CDR1 SGHRS and CDR2 YFSETQ. The CDR3 is made up of 16 amino acids. The CDR3 sequence is CASSFRETSGSYEQYF. CDR3 in DNA: TGCGCCAGCAGCTTTCGGGAAACTAGCGGGAGTTATGAGCAGTACTTC.

The rearrangement uses TRBV28 and TRBJ1-1; the match to TRBD1 covers 7 bases. With 7 bases clipped from V and 7 bases from J, the junction kept 12 bases outside the gene matches. This CDR3 has 14 amino acids. CDR1 MDHEN and CDR2 SYDVKM come from the germline V gene. CDR3: CASTVTGPGGEAFF. The CDR3, as DNA: TGTGCCAGCACCGTGACGGGGCCAGGGGGTGAAGCTTTCTTT.